This T cell receptor beta chain was sequenced in a study of beta chain features in type 1 diabetes. General study results and limits: Shortening of TCRB CDR3s, moderate but significant, appeared in all four CD4+ subsets of Type 1 diabetes patients. Individuals with type 1 diabetes displayed fewer insertions and more deletions at VDJ junctions.

Germline assignment: CDR1 LGHNA and CDR2 YSLEER. The ends lost 1 base at V and 6 bases at J; junction bases unmatched: 8. This CDR3 has 15 residues. A CD45RO/CCR7/CD25/CD127/CD95/CD27 panel sorted naive, central memory, regulatory and stem cell-like memory CD4+ cells. To note about this clone: Its antigen is unidentified.

Expressed TCRB transcripts were sequenced because the entire RNA isolate underwent reverse transcription. TCRdb's copy holds only in-frame clones and misses some; the assay was immunoSEQ multiplex PCR. The table lists about 410,000 clones, 14% of them singletons. This TCR was recovered from a man aged 25 to 40 in good health. Sequencing was done on a sample of naive CD4+ T cells from blood. The genes are TRBV4-3 and TRBJ1-1; TRBD1 agrees at 7 bases. DNA of the CDR3: TGCGCCAGCAGCCAAGCCGACAGGGACTTTGCTGAAGCTTTCTTT. Protein: CASSQADRDFAEAFF.